This entry lists 6 T cell receptor beta chains sequenced from one sample in a study of identifying expanded T cells in peripheral blood. The method was immunoSEQ multiplex PCR; TCRdb's version includes in-frame clones alone and lacks a portion of them. This repertoire shows 90,000 to 120,000 clones, more than 85% found once; its top ten account for around 15%. What was sequenced was blood. The receptors shown here come from a person aged 18 to 75 in good health.

The chain joins TRBV4-3 to TRBJ2-2; 9 bases agree with TRBD1. V shed 1 base, J shed 5 bases, and the junction held 8 bases outside the gene matches. From germline, CDR1 is LGHNA and CDR2 YSLEER. The CDR3 contains 17 residues. The CDR3 nucleotides are TGCGCCAGCAGCCAAGGGTACCACAGGGGGCGTACCGGGGAGCTGTTTTTT. Translated: CASSQGYHRGRTGELFF.

The genes are TRBV6-5 and TRBJ1-2, with 8 bases identical to TRBD1. The CDR3 has 14 residues. The trim removed 7 bases at V and 3 bases at J, leaving 7 bases unmatched. Germline loops: CDR1 MNHEY, CDR2 SVGAGI. As DNA, the CDR3 is TGTGCCAGCATAGAAACAGGGGGTGACTATGGCTACACCTTC. Translating gives CASIETGGDYGYTF.

This chain links TRBV5-4 with TRBJ2-3, with TRBD2 matching over 8 bases. The CDR3 sequence is 16 residues long. The V gene end was trimmed by 4 bases and the J gene end by 4 bases; junction bases not matched to a gene: 11. Per germline, CDR1 SGHNT and CDR2 YYREEE (reference sequence). CDR3 nucleotide sequence: TGTGCCAGCAGCCAAGAGTCCAGCGGGGGTTCAGATACGCAGTATTTT. Protein product: CASSQESSGGSDTQYF.

The rearrangement links TRBV18 to TRBJ2-7; a weak D match, TRBD1 (6 bases). Germline CDR1 reads KGHSH; CDR2 reads LQKENI. The length of the CDR3 is 15 residues. The V and J ends lost 3 bases and 3 bases respectively, with 15 bases between them. The CDR3 reads CASSPPERGNYEQYF. CDR3 bases: TGTGCCAGCTCACCCCCCGAAAGGGGGAACTACGAGCAGTACTTC.

The gene calls are TRBV5-1 and TRBJ2-7; D not resolved. The CDR3 totals 14 residues. Germline V gene data show CDR1 as SGHRS and CDR2 as YFSETQ. V lost 0 bases to trimming and J lost 2 bases, with 9 bases between them. In DNA form, the CDR3 reads TGCGCCAGCAGCTTGGTACCCCCAACCTACGAGCAGTACTTC. This translates into CASSLVPPTYEQYF.

The chain uses TRBV19 and TRBJ1-2; TRBD1 matches 12 bases. Germline V gene data show CDR1 as LNHDA and CDR2 as SQIVND (reference sequence). The V and J ends lost 5 bases and 3 bases, in that order; junction bases with no gene match: 4. The CDR3 spans 15 residues. This CDR3 reads CASSAGTGGHYGYTF. The CDR3 coding sequence is TGTGCCAGTAGTGCCGGGACAGGGGGCCACTATGGCTACACCTTC.